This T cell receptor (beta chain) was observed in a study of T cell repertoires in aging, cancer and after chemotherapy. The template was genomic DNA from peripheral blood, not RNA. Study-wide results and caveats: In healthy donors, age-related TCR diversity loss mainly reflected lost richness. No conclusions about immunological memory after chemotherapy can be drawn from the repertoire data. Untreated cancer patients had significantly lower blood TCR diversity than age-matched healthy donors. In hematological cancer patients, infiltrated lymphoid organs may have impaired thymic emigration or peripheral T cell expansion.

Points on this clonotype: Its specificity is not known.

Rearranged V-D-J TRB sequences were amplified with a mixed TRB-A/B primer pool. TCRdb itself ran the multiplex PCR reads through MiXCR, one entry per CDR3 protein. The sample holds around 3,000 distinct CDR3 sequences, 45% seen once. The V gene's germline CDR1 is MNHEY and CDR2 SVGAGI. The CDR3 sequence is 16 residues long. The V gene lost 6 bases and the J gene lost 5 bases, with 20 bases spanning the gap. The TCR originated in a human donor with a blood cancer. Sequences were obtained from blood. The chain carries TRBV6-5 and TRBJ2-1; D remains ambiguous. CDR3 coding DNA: TGTGCCAGCAGCTTCCGCCCCGAGAGACTTGACAATGAGCAGTTCTTC. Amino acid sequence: CASSFRPERLDNEQFF.